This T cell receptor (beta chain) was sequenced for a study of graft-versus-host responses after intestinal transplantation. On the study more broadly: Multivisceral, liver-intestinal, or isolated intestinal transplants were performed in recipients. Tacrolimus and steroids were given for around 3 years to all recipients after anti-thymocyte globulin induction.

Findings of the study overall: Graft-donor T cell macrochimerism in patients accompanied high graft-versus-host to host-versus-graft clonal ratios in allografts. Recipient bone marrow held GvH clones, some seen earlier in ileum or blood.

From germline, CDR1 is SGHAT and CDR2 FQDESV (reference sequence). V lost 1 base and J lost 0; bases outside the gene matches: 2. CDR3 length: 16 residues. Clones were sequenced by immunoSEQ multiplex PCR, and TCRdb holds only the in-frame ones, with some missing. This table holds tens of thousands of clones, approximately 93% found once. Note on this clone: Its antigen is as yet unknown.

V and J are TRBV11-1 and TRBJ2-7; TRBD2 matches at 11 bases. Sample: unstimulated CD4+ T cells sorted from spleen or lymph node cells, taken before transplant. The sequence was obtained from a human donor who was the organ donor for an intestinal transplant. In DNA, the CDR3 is TGTGCCAGCAGCTTAGGACTAGCGGGGAACTCCTACGAGCAGTACTTC. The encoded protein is CASSLGLAGNSYEQYF.